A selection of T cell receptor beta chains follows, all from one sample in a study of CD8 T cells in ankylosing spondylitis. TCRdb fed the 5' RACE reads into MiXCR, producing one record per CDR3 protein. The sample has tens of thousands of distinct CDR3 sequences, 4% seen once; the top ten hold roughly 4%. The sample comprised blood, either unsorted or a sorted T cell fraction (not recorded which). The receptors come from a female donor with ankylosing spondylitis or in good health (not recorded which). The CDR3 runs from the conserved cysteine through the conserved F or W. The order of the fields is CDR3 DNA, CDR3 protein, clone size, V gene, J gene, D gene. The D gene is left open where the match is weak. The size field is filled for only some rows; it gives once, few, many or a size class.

DNA: TGTGCCAGCACCCCAACCGGGGAGAGCTCCTACAATGAGCAGTTCTTC
CDR3: CASTPTGESSYNEQFF
size: many
V: TRBV9
J: TRBJ2-1
D: -

DNA: TGTGCCAGCAGCGTAGAAAGCGGGGGATCGGACGAGCAGTACTTC
CDR3: CASSVESGGSDEQYF
size: many
V: TRBV9
J: TRBJ2-7
D: TRBD2

DNA: TGTGCCAGCAGCAATGTAGATACGCAGTATTTT
CDR3: CASSNVDTQYF
size: many
V: TRBV9
J: TRBJ2-3
D: -

DNA: TGTGCCAGCAGCGTAGGTCTCGGGGGGGCCGGCGAGACCCAGTACTTC
CDR3: CASSVGLGGAGETQYF
size: many
V: TRBV9
J: TRBJ2-5
D: TRBD2

DNA: TGTGCCAGCAGCGTAGCTGTGGGTGTGACAGATACGCAGTATTTT
CDR3: CASSVAVGVTDTQYF
size: many
V: TRBV9
J: TRBJ2-3
D: -

DNA: TGTGCCAGCAGCGTAGAAGGGCTAGCGGGGGGGGAGCAGTTCTTC
CDR3: CASSVEGLAGGEQFF
size: many
V: TRBV9
J: TRBJ2-1
D: TRBD2

DNA: TGTGCCAGCAGCGAATCGGCAGGTCCTAACACCGGGGAGCTGTTTTTT
CDR3: CASSESAGPNTGELFF
size: many
V: TRBV9
J: TRBJ2-2
D: -

DNA: TGTGCCAGCAGCCGGAAGGCCCTCGCCAAAAACATTCAGTACTTC
CDR3: CASSRKALAKNIQYF
size: -
V: TRBV21-1
J: TRBJ2-4
D: -

DNA: TGTGCCAGCACCTCCGGGAACACCGGGGAGCTGTTTTTT
CDR3: CASTSGNTGELFF
size: once
V: TRBV9
J: TRBJ2-2
D: -

DNA: TGTGCCAGCAAGGAGGCCCCAATGAACACTGAAGCTTTCTTT
CDR3: CASKEAPMNTEAFF
size: many
V: TRBV9
J: TRBJ1-1
D: -

DNA: TGTGCCAGCAGCGTTCCGGGCCACTATGGCTACACCTTC
CDR3: CASSVPGHYGYTF
size: many
V: TRBV9
J: TRBJ1-2
D: -

DNA: TGTGCCAGCAGCGAGGGGGGTAGGGGAAGAGGCGAGCAGTACTTC
CDR3: CASSEGGRGRGEQYF
size: many
V: TRBV9
J: TRBJ2-7
D: -

DNA: TGTGCCAGCAGCGATACGACAGGGGAAAATTCACCCCTCCACTTT
CDR3: CASSDTTGENSPLHF
size: many
V: TRBV9
J: TRBJ1-6
D: TRBD1

DNA: TGTGCCAGCAGCGCCGACGGGACAGGGGGAGAGCAGTACTTC
CDR3: CASSADGTGGEQYF
size: many
V: TRBV9
J: TRBJ2-7
D: TRBD1

DNA: TGTGCCAGCAGCGCTCACCTAACTATGCAGACCCAGTACTTC
CDR3: CASSAHLTMQTQYF
size: many
V: TRBV9
J: TRBJ2-5
D: -

DNA: TGTGCCAGCAGCCCAGGACAGGACTCCTACAATGAGCAGTTCTTC
CDR3: CASSPGQDSYNEQFF
size: many
V: TRBV9
J: TRBJ2-1
D: TRBD1

DNA: TGTGCCAGCAGCCAGACAGGGGGCTCCTACGAGCAGTACTTC
CDR3: CASSQTGGSYEQYF
size: many
V: TRBV9
J: TRBJ2-7
D: TRBD1

DNA: TGTGCCAGCAGCGCGCGACAGGACCTAAACACCGGGGAGCTGTTTTTT
CDR3: CASSARQDLNTGELFF
size: many
V: TRBV9
J: TRBJ2-2
D: -

DNA: TGTGCCAGCAGCGTAGAAGCGGGGGGCCGTGAGACCCAGTACTTC
CDR3: CASSVEAGGRETQYF
size: many
V: TRBV9
J: TRBJ2-5
D: TRBD2

DNA: TGTGCCAGCAGCGGACTAGTGGGCAATGAGCAGTTCTTC
CDR3: CASSGLVGNEQFF
size: many
V: TRBV9
J: TRBJ2-1
D: -

DNA: TGTGCCAGCAGCGTAGTTGGGGGAGGGGCCACTGAAGCTTTCTTT
CDR3: CASSVVGGGATEAFF
size: -
V: TRBV9
J: TRBJ1-1
D: -

DNA: TGTGCCAGCAGCCCGCTGGCAGGGCTTGGAAACACCATATATTTT
CDR3: CASSPLAGLGNTIYF
size: once
V: TRBV3-1
J: TRBJ1-3
D: -

DNA: TGTGCCAGCAGCGTAGGAAGGACAGGGAACACTGAAGCTTTCTTT
CDR3: CASSVGRTGNTEAFF
size: many
V: TRBV9
J: TRBJ1-1
D: TRBD1

DNA: TGTGCCAGCAGCGTCAGGGAGAACTATGGCTACACCTTC
CDR3: CASSVRENYGYTF
size: many
V: TRBV9
J: TRBJ1-2
D: -

DNA: TGTGCCAGCAGCGCCGGATCCCTGGGCAATCAGCCCCAGCATTTT
CDR3: CASSAGSLGNQPQHF
size: many
V: TRBV9
J: TRBJ1-5
D: -

DNA: TGTGCCAGCAGCGTAGGGTGGGTTGATGGAAATGAGCAGTTCTTC
CDR3: CASSVGWVDGNEQFF
size: many
V: TRBV9
J: TRBJ2-1
D: -

DNA: TGTGCCAGCAGCGTAGGGGGATACTCTGGGGCCAACGTCCTGACTTTC
CDR3: CASSVGGYSGANVLTF
size: few
V: TRBV9
J: TRBJ2-6
D: -

DNA: TGTGCCAGCAGCGTAGGGGCGTCCGGCTACGAGCAGTACTTC
CDR3: CASSVGASGYEQYF
size: many
V: TRBV9
J: TRBJ2-7
D: -

DNA: TGTGCCAGCAGCGTAACAGATAGCAATCAGCCCCAGCATTTT
CDR3: CASSVTDSNQPQHF
size: many
V: TRBV9
J: TRBJ1-5
D: -

DNA: TGTGCCAGCAGCGCACCCGGACTGTTGGCGCAGTATTTT
CDR3: CASSAPGLLAQYF
size: many
V: TRBV9
J: TRBJ2-3
D: -